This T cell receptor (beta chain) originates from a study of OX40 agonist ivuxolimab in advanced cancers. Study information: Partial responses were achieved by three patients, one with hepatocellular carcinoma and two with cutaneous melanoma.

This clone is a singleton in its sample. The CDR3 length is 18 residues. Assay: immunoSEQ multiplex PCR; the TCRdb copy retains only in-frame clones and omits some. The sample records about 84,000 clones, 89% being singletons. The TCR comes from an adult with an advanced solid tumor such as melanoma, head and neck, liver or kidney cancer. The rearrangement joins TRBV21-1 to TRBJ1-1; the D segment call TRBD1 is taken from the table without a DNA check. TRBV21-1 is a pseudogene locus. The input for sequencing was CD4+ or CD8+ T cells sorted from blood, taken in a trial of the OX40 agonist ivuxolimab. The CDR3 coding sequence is TGTGCCAGCAGCGAACGACAGGGGCGACATGGTTTGAACACTGAAGCTTTCTTT. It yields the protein CASSERQGRHGLNTEAFF.